This note documents a single T cell receptor (beta chain) sequence. The data were produced by immunoSEQ multiplex PCR, yet TCRdb's version contains in-frame clones alone and is incomplete. The table shows a few hundred thousand clones, with about 97% occurring only once. The data originate from a study of shared clonotypes between healthy human individuals. This CDR3 is 13 amino acids long. CDR1 is SNHLY, CDR2 FYNNEI, per germline. Trimming took 7 bases from V and 0 from J, leaving 8 bases between them. The rearrangement links TRBV2 to TRBJ2-3; no reliable D call. The source of this sequence is a woman aged 25 to 39 in good health. Specimen: naive CD4+ T cells sorted from blood. Sample subset: CD45RA+ positively selected. The CDR3 bases are TGTGCCAGCAAGGGCGGAAGCACAGATACGCAGTATTTT. The encoded protein is CASKGGSTDTQYF.